Given below is one T cell receptor beta chain in context. This sample was included in a study of blood T cell repertoires in COVID-19. Overall study context: Samples representing acute and convalescent COVID-19 were sourced from the United States, Italy and Spain. Nucleic acid was either cDNA or gDNA, and it came from T cells, B-cell-depleted T cells, or PBMCs.

Original processing methods: Amplifying reference gene primers gave estimates of nucleated cell counts. Sequencing used immunoSEQ multiplex PCR; TCRdb keeps in-frame clones, though not all of them. V and J calls and clone size follow that table, whereas D and trimming were derived from the DNA. Here the sample spans 200,000 to 250,000 clones, 90% being singletons. Clinical history reported by participants formed the basis on which cohorts were assigned. Trimming removed 0 bases from V and 0 bases from J; junction bases left unmatched: 12. The CDR3 runs to 20 residues. CDR1 is MRHNA and CDR2 is SNTAGT in the germline V gene.

The sample comprised PBMCs or T cells enriched from blood (not recorded which). The clonotype was recovered from a man aged 25 to 45 who had been exposed to COVID-19. This chain connects TRBV6-4 to TRBJ2-1; 9 positions agree with TRBD2. The CDR3 sequence: CASSDSTRLAGRSSYNEQFF. CDR3 bases: TGTGCCAGCAGTGACTCGACCAGGCTAGCGGGGCGTTCCTCCTACAATGAGCAGTTCTTC.